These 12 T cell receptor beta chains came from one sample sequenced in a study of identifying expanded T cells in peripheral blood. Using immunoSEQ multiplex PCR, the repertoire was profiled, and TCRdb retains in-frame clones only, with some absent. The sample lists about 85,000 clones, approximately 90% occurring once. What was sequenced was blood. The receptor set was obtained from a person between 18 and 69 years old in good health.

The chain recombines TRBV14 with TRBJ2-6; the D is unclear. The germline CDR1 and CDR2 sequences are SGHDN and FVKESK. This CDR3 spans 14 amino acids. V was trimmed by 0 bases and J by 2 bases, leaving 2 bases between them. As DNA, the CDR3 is TGTGCCAGCAGCCAAGACCCTGGGGCCAACGTCCTGACTTTC. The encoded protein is CASSQDPGANVLTF.

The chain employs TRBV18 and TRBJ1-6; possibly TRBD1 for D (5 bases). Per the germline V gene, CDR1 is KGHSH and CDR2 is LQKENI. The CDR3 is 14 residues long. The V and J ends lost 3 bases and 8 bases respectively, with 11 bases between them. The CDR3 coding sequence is TGTGCCAGCTCACCTGGAGGGGCGGATTCACCCCTCCACTTT. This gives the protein CASSPGGADSPLHF.

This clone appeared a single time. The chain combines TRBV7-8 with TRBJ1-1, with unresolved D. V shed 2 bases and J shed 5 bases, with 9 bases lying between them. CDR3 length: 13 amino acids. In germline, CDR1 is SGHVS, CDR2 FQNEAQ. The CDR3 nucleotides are TGTGCCAGCAGCTTAACGGCAATTACTGAAGCTTTCTTT. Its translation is CASSLTAITEAFF.

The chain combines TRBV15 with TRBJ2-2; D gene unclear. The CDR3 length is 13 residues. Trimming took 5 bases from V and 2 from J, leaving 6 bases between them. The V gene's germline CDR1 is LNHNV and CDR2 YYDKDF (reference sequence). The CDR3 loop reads CATSRSNTGELFF. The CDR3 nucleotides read TGTGCCACCAGCCGGAGTAACACCGGGGAGCTGTTTTTT.

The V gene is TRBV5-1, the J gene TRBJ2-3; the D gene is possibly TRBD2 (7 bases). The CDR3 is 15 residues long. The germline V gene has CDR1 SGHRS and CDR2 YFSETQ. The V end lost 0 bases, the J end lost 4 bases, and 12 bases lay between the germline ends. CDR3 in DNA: TGCGCCAGCAGCTTGGGAGGCGGGGGCCCAGATACGCAGTATTTT. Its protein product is CASSLGGGGPDTQYF.

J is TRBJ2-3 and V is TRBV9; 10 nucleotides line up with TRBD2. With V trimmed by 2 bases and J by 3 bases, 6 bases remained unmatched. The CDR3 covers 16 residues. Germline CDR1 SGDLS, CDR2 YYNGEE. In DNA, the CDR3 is TGTGCCAGCAGCGTTGCAACTAGCGGGGAGACAGATACGCAGTATTTT. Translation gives CASSVATSGETDTQYF.

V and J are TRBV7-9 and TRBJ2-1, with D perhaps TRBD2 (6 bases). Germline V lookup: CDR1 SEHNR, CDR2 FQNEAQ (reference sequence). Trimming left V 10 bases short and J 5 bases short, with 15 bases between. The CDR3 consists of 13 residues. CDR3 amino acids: CANGDSGNNEQFF. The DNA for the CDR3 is TGTGCCAACGGGGATAGCGGTAACAATGAGCAGTTCTTC.

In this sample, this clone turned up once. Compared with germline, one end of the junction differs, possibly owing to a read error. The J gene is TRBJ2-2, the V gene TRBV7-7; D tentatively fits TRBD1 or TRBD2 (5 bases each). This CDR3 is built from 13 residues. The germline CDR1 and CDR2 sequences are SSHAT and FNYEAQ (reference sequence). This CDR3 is CASSPPGPGELFF. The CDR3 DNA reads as TGTGCTAGCAGCCCACCGGGGCCCGGGGAGCTGTTTTTT.

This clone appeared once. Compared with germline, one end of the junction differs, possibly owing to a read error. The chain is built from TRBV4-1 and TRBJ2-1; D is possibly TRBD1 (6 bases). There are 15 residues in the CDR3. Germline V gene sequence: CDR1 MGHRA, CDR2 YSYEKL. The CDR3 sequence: CASSQVPGRDNKQFF. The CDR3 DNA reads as TGCGCCAGCAGCCAAGTCCCGGGAAGGGACAATAAGCAGTTCTTC.

For the CDR3, the DNA is TGTGCCAGCAGCCTCGACCAGACAGGGTTTGAGACCCAGTACTTC. Its translation: CASSLDQTGFETQYF. The chain has TRBV5-6 and TRBJ2-5; TRBD1 agrees at 7 bases. This CDR3 contains 15 residues. Germline V gives CDR1 SGHDT, CDR2 YYEEEE. V shed 4 bases, J shed 5 bases, and the junction held 11 bases outside the gene matches.

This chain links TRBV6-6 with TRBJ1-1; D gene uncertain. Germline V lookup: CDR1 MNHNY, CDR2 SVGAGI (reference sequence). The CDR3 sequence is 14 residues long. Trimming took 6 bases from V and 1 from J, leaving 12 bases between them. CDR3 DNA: TGTGCCAGCAGGACCGTAACGGCGAACACTGAAGCTTTCTTT. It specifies CASRTVTANTEAFF.

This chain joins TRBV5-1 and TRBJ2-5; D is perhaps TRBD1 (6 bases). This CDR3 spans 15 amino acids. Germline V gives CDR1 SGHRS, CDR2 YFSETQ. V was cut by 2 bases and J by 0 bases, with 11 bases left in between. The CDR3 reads CASSLGPGDQETQYF. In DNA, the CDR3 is TGCGCCAGCAGCTTAGGGCCAGGGGACCAAGAGACCCAGTACTTC. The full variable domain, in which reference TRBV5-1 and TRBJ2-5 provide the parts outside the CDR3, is KAGVTQTPRYLIKTRGQQVTLSCSPISGHRSVSWYQQTPGQGLQFLFEYFSETQRNKGNFPGRFSGRQFSNSRSEMNVSTLELGDSALYLCASSLGPGDQETQYFGPGTRLLVL.